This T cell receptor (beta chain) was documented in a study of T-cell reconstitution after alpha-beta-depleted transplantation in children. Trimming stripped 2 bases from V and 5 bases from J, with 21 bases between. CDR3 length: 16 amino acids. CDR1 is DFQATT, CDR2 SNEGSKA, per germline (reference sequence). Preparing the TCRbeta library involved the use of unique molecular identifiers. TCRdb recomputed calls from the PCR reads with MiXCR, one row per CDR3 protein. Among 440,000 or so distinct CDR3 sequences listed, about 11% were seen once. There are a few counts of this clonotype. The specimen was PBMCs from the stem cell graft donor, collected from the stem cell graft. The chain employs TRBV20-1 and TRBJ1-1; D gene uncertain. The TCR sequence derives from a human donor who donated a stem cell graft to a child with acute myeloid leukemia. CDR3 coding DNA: TGCAGTGCTAGAAACAACCGTATCGGGGTAGGGACTGAAGCTTTCTTT. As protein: CSARNNRIGVGTEAFF.